This is a list of T cell receptor beta chains from one sample in a study of cytomegalovirus exposure and HLA in healthy donors. The table came from immunoSEQ multiplex PCR; TCRdb's copy has only in-frame clones and leaves some out. Found here are roughly 140,000 clones, approximately 79% of them singletons; the top ten hold approximately 1.5%. Sequenced input: PBMCs. The receptors shown here come from a woman aged 30 to 39 in good health and CMV-seronegative. Both conserved end residues are part of each CDR3. The order of the fields is clone size, V gene, D gene, CDR3 length, J gene, CDR3 DNA, CDR3 protein. The D gene is left open where the match is weak. Size is stated for part of the rows, as once, few or many counts, or as a class when the clone is expanded.

clone size: NA
V gene: TRBV11-2
D gene: TRBD1
CDR3 length: 16
J gene: TRBJ1-6
CDR3 DNA: TGTGCCAGCAGCGGGACAGGGGGCACCTATAATTCACCCCTCCACTTT
CDR3 protein: CASSGTGGTYNSPLHF

clone size: once
V gene: TRBV7-7
D gene: TRBD2
CDR3 length: 14
J gene: TRBJ2-3
CDR3 DNA: TGTGCTAGCAGCTCCGGGACTAACACAGATACGCAGTATTTT
CDR3 protein: CASSSGTNTDTQYF

clone size: NA
V gene: TRBV9
D gene: TRBD1
CDR3 length: 15
J gene: TRBJ1-2
CDR3 DNA: TGTGCCAGCAGCGACGGACAGGCCCCAGACTATGGCTACACCTTC
CDR3 protein: CASSDGQAPDYGYTF

clone size: NA
V gene: TRBV6-1
D gene: NA
CDR3 length: 12
J gene: TRBJ1-1
CDR3 DNA: TGTGCCAGCAAGATAGCGGTCACTGAAGCTTTCTTT
CDR3 protein: CASKIAVTEAFF

clone size: NA
V gene: TRBV5-1
D gene: TRBD1
CDR3 length: 14
J gene: TRBJ1-1
CDR3 DNA: TGCGCCAGCAGCTTGGAGGGGGCTCGGGCGGAAGCTTTCTTT
CDR3 protein: CASSLEGARAEAFF

clone size: NA
V gene: TRBV4-3
D gene: TRBD2
CDR3 length: 16
J gene: TRBJ2-3
CDR3 DNA: TGCGCCAGCAGCCAAGGTGCTAGCGGGGGTGGAGATACGCAGTATTTT
CDR3 protein: CASSQGASGGGDTQYF

clone size: NA
V gene: TRBV7-3
D gene: NA
CDR3 length: 12
J gene: TRBJ2-3
CDR3 DNA: TGTGCCAGCAGCTTAAGCGGTGATACGCAGTATTTT
CDR3 protein: CASSLSGDTQYF

clone size: NA
V gene: TRBV7-8
D gene: TRBD2
CDR3 length: 20
J gene: TRBJ2-1
CDR3 DNA: TGTGCCAGCAGCTTACGGGCTAGCGGGGGGGCCTCTAGCTCCTACAATGAGCAGTTCTTC
CDR3 protein: CASSLRASGGASSSYNEQFF

clone size: NA
V gene: TRBV7-3
D gene: NA
CDR3 length: 16
J gene: TRBJ2-2
CDR3 DNA: TGTGCCAGCAGCCCTCATCCCCCGGGGAACACCGGGGAGCTGTTTTTT
CDR3 protein: CASSPHPPGNTGELFF

clone size: few
V gene: TRBV11-2
D gene: TRBD2
CDR3 length: 15
J gene: TRBJ2-7
CDR3 DNA: TGTGCCAGCAGCTGGACTAGCGGGGGCTCCTACGAGCAGTACTTC
CDR3 protein: CASSWTSGGSYEQYF

clone size: once
V gene: TRBV5-4
D gene: NA
CDR3 length: 13
J gene: TRBJ1-1
CDR3 DNA: TGTGCCAGCAGCGATGGACTAATTGCAGAAGCTTTCTTT
CDR3 protein: CASSDGLIAEAFF

clone size: NA
V gene: TRBV6-5
D gene: NA
CDR3 length: 13
J gene: TRBJ1-2
CDR3 DNA: TGTGCCAGCAGTTACGACAGAACTTATGGCTACACCTTC
CDR3 protein: CASSYDRTYGYTF

clone size: once
V gene: TRBV7-2
D gene: TRBD1
CDR3 length: 16
J gene: TRBJ1-4
CDR3 DNA: TGTGCCAGCAGCCTCGGACAGGGTCTGCCTAATGAAAAACTGTTTTTT
CDR3 protein: CASSLGQGLPNEKLFF

clone size: NA
V gene: TRBV11-1
D gene: TRBD1
CDR3 length: 13
J gene: TRBJ1-2
CDR3 DNA: TGTGCCAGCAGCTTACCACAGGGGGATGGCTACACCTTC
CDR3 protein: CASSLPQGDGYTF

clone size: NA
V gene: TRBV7-9
D gene: NA
CDR3 length: 14
J gene: TRBJ1-2
CDR3 DNA: TGTGCCAGCAGCTTATCCCAGGAAACCTATGGCTACACCTTC
CDR3 protein: CASSLSQETYGYTF

clone size: NA
V gene: TRBV2
D gene: NA
CDR3 length: 14
J gene: TRBJ1-2
CDR3 DNA: TGTGCCAGCGCCTCAGGGATCGCAAACTATGGCTACACCTTC
CDR3 protein: CASASGIANYGYTF

clone size: NA
V gene: TRBV28
D gene: NA
CDR3 length: 17
J gene: TRBJ1-5
CDR3 DNA: TGTGCCAGCAGCACCGCGGGAGCGGAACGGGTCAATCAGCCCCAGCATTTT
CDR3 protein: CASSTAGAERVNQPQHF

clone size: NA
V gene: TRBV11-3
D gene: TRBD1
CDR3 length: 13
J gene: TRBJ2-1
CDR3 DNA: TGTGCCGGCAGCCGACAGGGGGCTAATGAGCAGTTCTTC
CDR3 protein: CAGSRQGANEQFF

clone size: NA
V gene: TRBV5-4
D gene: NA
CDR3 length: 13
J gene: TRBJ1-6
CDR3 DNA: TGTGCCAGCAGCTTGGATCAGGGGTCACCCCTCCACTTT
CDR3 protein: CASSLDQGSPLHF

clone size: NA
V gene: TRBV4-1
D gene: TRBD1
CDR3 length: 15
J gene: TRBJ1-4
CDR3 DNA: TGCGCCAGCAGATGGGGGGACAGGGGAGGCGAAAAACTGTTTTTT
CDR3 protein: CASRWGDRGGEKLFF

clone size: few
V gene: TRBV10-3
D gene: NA
CDR3 length: 13
J gene: TRBJ1-5
CDR3 DNA: TGTGCCATCAGTGTGCAGGTGGAACAGCCCCAGCATTTT
CDR3 protein: CAISVQVEQPQHF

clone size: NA
V gene: TRBV6-5
D gene: TRBD1
CDR3 length: 13
J gene: TRBJ1-1
CDR3 DNA: TGTGCCAGCAGACGTGACAGGGCGGGTGAAGCTTTCTTT
CDR3 protein: CASRRDRAGEAFF

clone size: NA
V gene: TRBV2
D gene: TRBD1
CDR3 length: 13
J gene: TRBJ1-4
CDR3 DNA: TGTGCCAGCGTAGGGACAGATAATGAAAAACTGTTTTTT
CDR3 protein: CASVGTDNEKLFF

clone size: NA
V gene: TRBV11-2
D gene: TRBD1
CDR3 length: 14
J gene: TRBJ2-2
CDR3 DNA: TGTGCCAGCAGCTTAGCCAGTGAGGCAGGGGGTCTGTTTTTT
CDR3 protein: CASSLASEAGGLFF

clone size: NA
V gene: TRBV5-6
D gene: TRBD1
CDR3 length: 14
J gene: TRBJ1-1
CDR3 DNA: TGTGCCAGCAGAGAAACAGGGGTAAACACTGAAGCTTTCTTT
CDR3 protein: CASRETGVNTEAFF

clone size: NA
V gene: TRBV29-1
D gene: NA
CDR3 length: 12
J gene: TRBJ1-1
CDR3 DNA: TGCAGCGTTGTGCGACAGGCCACTGAAGCTTTCTTT
CDR3 protein: CSVVRQATEAFF

clone size: once
V gene: TRBV11-2
D gene: TRBD1
CDR3 length: 13
J gene: TRBJ1-1
CDR3 DNA: TGTGCCAGCAGCCTGGACAGGGGCACTGAAGCTTTCTTT
CDR3 protein: CASSLDRGTEAFF

clone size: NA
V gene: TRBV6-5
D gene: NA
CDR3 length: 15
J gene: TRBJ1-2
CDR3 DNA: TGTGCCAGCAGTTACTCAGGGTCTCGGGGCTATGGCTACACCTTC
CDR3 protein: CASSYSGSRGYGYTF

clone size: few
V gene: TRBV25-1
D gene: TRBD1
CDR3 length: 13
J gene: TRBJ2-7
CDR3 DNA: TGTGCCAGCGGGACAGGGCTGACCTACGAGCAGTACTTC
CDR3 protein: CASGTGLTYEQYF

clone size: few
V gene: TRBV10-3
D gene: TRBD1
CDR3 length: 14
J gene: TRBJ1-1
CDR3 DNA: TGTGCCATCAGCGCTGGGACAGAGAACACTGAAGCTTTCTTT
CDR3 protein: CAISAGTENTEAFF

clone size: NA
V gene: TRBV27
D gene: TRBD1
CDR3 length: 15
J gene: TRBJ1-2
CDR3 DNA: TGTGCCAGCAGTTACGGGTTAGGGACAGGGAATGGCTACACCTTC
CDR3 protein: CASSYGLGTGNGYTF

clone size: NA
V gene: TRBV9
D gene: TRBD1
CDR3 length: 15
J gene: TRBJ1-2
CDR3 DNA: TGTGCCAGCAGCTCCCGGGACAGGGGGGACTATGGCTACACCTTC
CDR3 protein: CASSSRDRGDYGYTF

clone size: NA
V gene: TRBV9
D gene: NA
CDR3 length: 14
J gene: TRBJ1-1
CDR3 DNA: TGTGCCAGCAGCCCGACAGGATGGAGCACTGAAGCTTTCTTT
CDR3 protein: CASSPTGWSTEAFF

clone size: NA
V gene: TRBV9
D gene: TRBD2
CDR3 length: 16
J gene: TRBJ2-2
CDR3 DNA: TGTGCCAGCAGCCACGTAGCGGGGGCCTACACCGGGGAGCTGTTTTTT
CDR3 protein: CASSHVAGAYTGELFF

clone size: NA
V gene: TRBV19
D gene: NA
CDR3 length: 15
J gene: TRBJ1-2
CDR3 DNA: TGTGCCACCACACCCCCACAGGGAGTTTACTATGGCTACACCTTC
CDR3 protein: CATTPPQGVYYGYTF

clone size: NA
V gene: TRBV28
D gene: TRBD1
CDR3 length: 15
J gene: TRBJ1-1
CDR3 DNA: TGTGCCAGCAGTTCAATACAGGGGACAGCCAGGGAAGCTTTCTTT
CDR3 protein: CASSSIQGTAREAFF

clone size: NA
V gene: TRBV11-2
D gene: NA
CDR3 length: 15
J gene: TRBJ2-1
CDR3 DNA: TGTGCCAGCAGCTTAGAGCTAGCCTCCTACAATGAGCAGTTCTTC
CDR3 protein: CASSLELASYNEQFF

clone size: NA
V gene: TRBV7-8
D gene: TRBD2
CDR3 length: 16
J gene: TRBJ2-1
CDR3 DNA: TGTGCCAGCAGCTTAAGGGCTAGCGGGGGGTACAATGAGCAGTTCTTC
CDR3 protein: CASSLRASGGYNEQFF

clone size: NA
V gene: TRBV29-1
D gene: NA
CDR3 length: 13
J gene: TRBJ1-1
CDR3 DNA: TGCAGCGTTGAAAGTGGGCTGAACACTGAAGCTTTCTTT
CDR3 protein: CSVESGLNTEAFF

clone size: NA
V gene: TRBV27
D gene: NA
CDR3 length: 13
J gene: TRBJ1-1
CDR3 DNA: TGTGCCAGCAGTTCCTACAGGACAGCTGAAGCTTTCTTT
CDR3 protein: CASSSYRTAEAFF

clone size: NA
V gene: TRBV9
D gene: NA
CDR3 length: 15
J gene: TRBJ2-2
CDR3 DNA: TGTGCCAGCAGCGTCGACGGGGGTAACACCGGGGAGCTGTTTTTT
CDR3 protein: CASSVDGGNTGELFF

clone size: once
V gene: TRBV29-1
D gene: NA
CDR3 length: 12
J gene: TRBJ1-2
CDR3 DNA: TGCAGCTTTTCAACAGGGATGGGAGGCTACACCTTC
CDR3 protein: CSFSTGMGGYTF